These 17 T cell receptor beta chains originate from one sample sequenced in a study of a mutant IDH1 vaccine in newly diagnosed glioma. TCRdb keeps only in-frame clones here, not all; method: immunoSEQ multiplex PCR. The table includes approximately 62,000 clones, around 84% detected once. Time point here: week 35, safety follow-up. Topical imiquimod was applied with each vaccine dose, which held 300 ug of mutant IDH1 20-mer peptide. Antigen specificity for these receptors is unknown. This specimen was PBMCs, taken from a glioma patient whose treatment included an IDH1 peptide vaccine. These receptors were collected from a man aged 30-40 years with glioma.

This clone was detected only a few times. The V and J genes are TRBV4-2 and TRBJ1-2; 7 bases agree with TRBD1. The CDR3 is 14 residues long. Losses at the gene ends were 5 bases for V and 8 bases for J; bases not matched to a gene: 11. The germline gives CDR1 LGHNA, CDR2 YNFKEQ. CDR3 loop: CASSTQGPLTGYTF. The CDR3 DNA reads TGTGCCAGCAGCACACAGGGGCCGCTCACAGGCTACACCTTC.

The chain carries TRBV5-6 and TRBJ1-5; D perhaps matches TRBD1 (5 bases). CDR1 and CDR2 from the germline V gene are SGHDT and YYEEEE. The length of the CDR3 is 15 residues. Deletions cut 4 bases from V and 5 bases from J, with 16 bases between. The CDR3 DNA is TGTGCCAGCAGCCTCAGGGTTCGGGTTGATCAGCCCCAGCATTTT. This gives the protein CASSLRVRVDQPQHF.

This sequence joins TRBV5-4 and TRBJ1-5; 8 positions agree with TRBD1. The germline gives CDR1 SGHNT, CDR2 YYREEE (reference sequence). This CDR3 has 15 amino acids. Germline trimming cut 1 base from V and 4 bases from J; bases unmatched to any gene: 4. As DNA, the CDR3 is TGTGCCAGCAGCTTGTCCCGGACAGGGAATCAGCCCCAGCATTTT. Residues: CASSLSRTGNQPQHF. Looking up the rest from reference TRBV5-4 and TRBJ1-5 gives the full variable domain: ETGVTQSPTHLIKTRGQQVTLRCSSQSGHNTVSWYQQALGQGPQFIFQYYREEENGRGNFPPRFSGLQFPNYSSELNVNALELDDSALYLCASSLSRTGNQPQHFGDGTRLSIL.

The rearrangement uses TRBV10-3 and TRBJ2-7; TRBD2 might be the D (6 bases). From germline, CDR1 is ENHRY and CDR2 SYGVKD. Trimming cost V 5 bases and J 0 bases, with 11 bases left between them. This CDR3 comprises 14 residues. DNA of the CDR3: TGTGCCATCAGTCGGGACGGGAGCTCCTACGAGCAGTACTTC. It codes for CAISRDGSSYEQYF.

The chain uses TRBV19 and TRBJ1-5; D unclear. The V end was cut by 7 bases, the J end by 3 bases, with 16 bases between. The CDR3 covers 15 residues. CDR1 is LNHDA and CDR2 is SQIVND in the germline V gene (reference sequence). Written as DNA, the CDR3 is TGTGCCAGTAAAGAGGGCAGGACCCTCAATCAGCCCCAGCATTTT. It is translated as CASKEGRTLNQPQHF.

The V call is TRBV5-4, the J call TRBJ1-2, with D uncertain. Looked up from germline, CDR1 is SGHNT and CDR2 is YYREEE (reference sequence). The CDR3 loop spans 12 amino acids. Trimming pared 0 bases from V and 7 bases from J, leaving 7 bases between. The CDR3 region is CASSLDNLGYTF. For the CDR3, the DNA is TGTGCCAGCAGCTTGGACAATCTTGGCTACACCTTC.

CDR3 nucleotide sequence: TGTGCCAGCAGTGCCGGGGGCGTGGAGACCCAGTACTTC. Protein product: CASSAGGVETQYF. The chain joins TRBV2 to TRBJ2-5; tentatively, D is TRBD1 or TRBD2 (6 bases each). Trimming took off 4 bases at V and 5 bases at J, with 11 bases between the two ends. Germline loops: CDR1 SNHLY, CDR2 FYNNEI. The CDR3 runs 13 residues.

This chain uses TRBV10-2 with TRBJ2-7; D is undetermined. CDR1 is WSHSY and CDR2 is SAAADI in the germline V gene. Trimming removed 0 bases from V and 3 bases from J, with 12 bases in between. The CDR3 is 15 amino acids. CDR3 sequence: CASSESAPSDYEQYF. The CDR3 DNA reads TGCGCCAGCAGTGAGTCGGCCCCGTCGGACTACGAGCAGTACTTC.

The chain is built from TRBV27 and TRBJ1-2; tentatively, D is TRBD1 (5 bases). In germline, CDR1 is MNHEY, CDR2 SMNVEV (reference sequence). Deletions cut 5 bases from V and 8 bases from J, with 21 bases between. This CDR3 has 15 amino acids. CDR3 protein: CASSLLSPPGKGYTF. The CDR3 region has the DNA TGTGCCAGCAGTCTCTTATCGCCCCCAGGGAAGGGCTACACCTTC.

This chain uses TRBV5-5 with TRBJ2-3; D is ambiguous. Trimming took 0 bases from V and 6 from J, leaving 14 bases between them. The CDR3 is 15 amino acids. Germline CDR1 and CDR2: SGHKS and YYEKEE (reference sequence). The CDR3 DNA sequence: TGTGCCAGCAGCTTGGTCGGCAGTCTCATCGATACGCAGTATTTT. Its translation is CASSLVGSLIDTQYF. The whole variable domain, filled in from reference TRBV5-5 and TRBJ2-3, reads DAGVTQSPTHLIKTRGQQVTLRCSPISGHKSVSWYQQVLGQGPQFIFQYYEKEERGRGNFPDRFSARQFPNYSSELNVNALLLGDSALYLCASSLVGSLIDTQYFGPGTRLTVL.

CDR3 sequence reads: CASSFGSSDSNQPQHF. The CDR3 bases are TGTGCCAGCAGCTTCGGTTCATCCGACAGCAATCAGCCCCAGCATTTT. The chain couples TRBV5-6 to TRBJ1-5; D is unresolved. V lost 2 bases and J 1 base, leaving 13 bases between the germline ends. Germline CDR1 reads SGHDT; CDR2 reads YYEEEE. The CDR3 has 16 residues.

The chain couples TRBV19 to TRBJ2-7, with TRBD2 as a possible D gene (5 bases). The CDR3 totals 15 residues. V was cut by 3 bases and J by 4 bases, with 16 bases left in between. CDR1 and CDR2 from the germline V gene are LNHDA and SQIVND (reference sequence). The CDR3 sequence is CASSISASNMYEQYF. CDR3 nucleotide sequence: TGTGCCAGTAGTATTTCGGCTAGCAATATGTACGAGCAGTACTTC.

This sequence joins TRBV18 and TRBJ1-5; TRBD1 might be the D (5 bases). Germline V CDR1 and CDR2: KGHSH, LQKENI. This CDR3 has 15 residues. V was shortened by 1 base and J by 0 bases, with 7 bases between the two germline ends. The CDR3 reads CASSPQGNSNQPQHF. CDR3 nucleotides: TGTGCCAGCTCACCACAGGGGAATAGCAATCAGCCCCAGCATTTT.

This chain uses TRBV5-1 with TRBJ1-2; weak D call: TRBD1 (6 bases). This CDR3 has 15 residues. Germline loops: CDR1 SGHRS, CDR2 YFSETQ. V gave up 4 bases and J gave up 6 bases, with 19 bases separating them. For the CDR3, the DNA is TGCGCCAGCAGCCTCGCCCGGGGAGGGGACAATGGCTACACCTTC. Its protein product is CASSLARGGDNGYTF. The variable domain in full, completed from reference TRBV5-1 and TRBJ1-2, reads KAGVTQTPRYLIKTRGQQVTLSCSPISGHRSVSWYQQTPGQGLQFLFEYFSETQRNKGNFPGRFSGRQFSNSRSEMNVSTLELGDSALYLCASSLARGGDNGYTFGSGTRLTVV.

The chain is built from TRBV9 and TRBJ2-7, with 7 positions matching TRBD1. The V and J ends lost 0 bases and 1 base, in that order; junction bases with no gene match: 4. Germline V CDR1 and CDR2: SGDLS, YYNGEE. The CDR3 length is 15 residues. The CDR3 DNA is TGTGCCAGCAGCGTAGCTCCGGGACAGTCCTACGAGCAGTACTTC. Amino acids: CASSVAPGQSYEQYF.

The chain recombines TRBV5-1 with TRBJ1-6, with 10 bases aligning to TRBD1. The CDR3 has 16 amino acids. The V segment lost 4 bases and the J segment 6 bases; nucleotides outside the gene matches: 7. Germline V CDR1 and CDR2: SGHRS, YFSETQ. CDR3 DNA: TGCGCCAGCAGCCGGGACAGGGGCCTTTCTAATTCACCCCTCCACTTT. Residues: CASSRDRGLSNSPLHF.

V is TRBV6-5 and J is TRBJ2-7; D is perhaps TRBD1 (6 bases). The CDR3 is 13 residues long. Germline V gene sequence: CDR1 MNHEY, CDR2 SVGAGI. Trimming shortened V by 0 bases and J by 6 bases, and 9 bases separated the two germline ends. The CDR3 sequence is CASSYSGGAEQYF. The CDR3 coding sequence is TGTGCCAGCAGTTACTCTGGGGGCGCCGAGCAGTACTTC.